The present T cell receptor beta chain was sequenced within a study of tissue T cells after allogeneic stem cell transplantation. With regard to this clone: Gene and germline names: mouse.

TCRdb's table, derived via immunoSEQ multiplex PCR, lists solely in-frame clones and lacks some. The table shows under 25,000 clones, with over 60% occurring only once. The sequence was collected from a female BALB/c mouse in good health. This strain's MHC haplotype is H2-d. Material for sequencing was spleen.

The CDR3 region is CASTPGQDTEVFF. CDR3 DNA (partial): TGTGCCAGCACCCCGGGACAGGACACAGAAGTCTTC. The J gene is TRBJ1-1, the V gene TRBV13-1; 8 bases agree with TRBD1. Sequencing ends 1 residue short of the CDR3 end; the germline J gene provides the rest. Germline V gene lookup returns CDR1 NSHNY and CDR2 SYGAGN. Trimming at V came to 6 bases and at J to 3 bases, leaving 4 bases not matched to a gene. CDR3 length: 13 residues.